This is a list of T cell receptor beta chains from one sample in a study of cytomegalovirus exposure and HLA in healthy donors. Measured with immunoSEQ multiplex PCR; TCRdb has only the in-frame clones, and not every one. The table has some 200,000 clones, 75% to 90% seen once. The specimen was PBMCs. Receptor source: a woman in her thirties or forties in good health and CMV-seronegative. The CDR3 runs from the conserved cysteine through the conserved F or W. The D gene is left open where the match is weak. Clone size appears in some rows only: once, few, many, or a class for an expanded clone.

cdr3_length j_call v_call clone_size d_call cdr3_aa cdr3_nt
18 TRBJ1-4 TRBV28 . . CASSSPPLFSTAVEKLFF TGTGCCAGCAGTTCACCGCCGCTCTTTTCGACCGCGGTTGAAAAACTGTTTTTT
15 TRBJ1-2 TRBV29-1 . TRBD1 CSATPAGTGSYGYTF TGCAGCGCCACTCCTGCCGGGACAGGGAGCTATGGCTACACCTTC
13 TRBJ2-3 TRBV9 . . CASRPLGADTQYF TGTGCCAGCAGACCCCTAGGAGCAGATACGCAGTATTTT
18 TRBJ2-7 TRBV4-2 . . CASSRPASPGVSLGEQYF TGTGCCAGCAGCCGCCCAGCCTCCCCGGGGGTAAGTCTTGGCGAGCAGTACTTC
13 TRBJ1-1 TRBV10-3 . . CAISDSGRSEAFF TGTGCCATCAGTGACTCGGGGAGGAGTGAAGCTTTCTTT
15 TRBJ1-2 TRBV7-8 . . CASSLGWAVSYGYTF TGTGCCAGCAGCTTAGGGTGGGCTGTGTCCTATGGCTACACCTTC
16 TRBJ1-1 TRBV30 . . CAWSVFPRVGNTEAFF TGTGCCTGGAGTGTATTCCCTCGGGTGGGGAACACTGAAGCTTTCTTT
14 TRBJ2-2 TRBV27 . . CASSLGDTTGELFF TGTGCCAGCAGTTTAGGGGACACCACCGGGGAGCTGTTTTTT
18 TRBJ2-1 TRBV12-2 . . CASRLVGDRSYSYNEQFF TGTGCAAGTCGCTTAGTTGGGGACAGGAGCTACTCCTACAATGAGCAGTTCTTC
17 TRBJ1-6 TRBV25-1 once TRBD1 CASSDYQGAPRNSPLHF TGTGCCAGCAGTGATTACCAGGGGGCTCCTCGGAATTCACCCCTCCACTTT
15 TRBJ2-1 TRBV27 . TRBD2 CASSGLAGVYNEQFF TGTGCCAGCAGCGGACTAGCGGGAGTATACAATGAGCAGTTCTTC
15 TRBJ2-7 TRBV9 . TRBD1 CASSGRDRVISEQYF TGTGCCAGCAGCGGCCGGGACAGGGTCATCAGCGAGCAGTACTTC
16 TRBJ2-1 TRBV7-9 . . CASSSAAQGIDNEQFF TGTGCCAGCAGCTCGGCGGCCCAGGGTATCGACAATGAGCAGTTCTTC
14 TRBJ2-3 TRBV11-2 . . CASSPYTLGDTQYF TGTGCCAGCAGCCCATATACCCTCGGAGATACGCAGTATTTT
15 TRBJ2-1 TRBV14 . TRBD1 CASRPDRGENNEQFF TGTGCCAGCAGGCCGGACAGGGGGGAAAACAATGAGCAGTTCTTC
19 TRBJ2-5 TRBV4-1 . . CASSQVPQGRDGSWRTQYF TGCGCCAGCAGCCAAGTCCCGCAGGGAAGGGATGGTAGCTGGAGGACCCAGTACTTC
15 TRBJ1-3 TRBV23-1 once . CASSHPWAAGNTIYF TGCGCCAGCAGTCATCCTTGGGCCGCTGGAAACACCATATATTTT
16 TRBJ2-2 TRBV5-1 . TRBD2 CASSLVVAGGTGELFF TGCGCCAGCAGCTTGGTAGTAGCGGGGGGCACCGGGGAGCTGTTTTTT
13 TRBJ1-1 TRBV6-6 . . CASSYYEGTEAFF TGTGCCAGCAGTTACTACGAGGGCACTGAAGCTTTCTTT
17 TRBJ1-5 TRBV21-1 . . CASSKVSGGHGGQPQHF TGTGCCAGCAGCAAAGTTTCGGGGGGTCACGGGGGTCAGCCCCAGCATTTT
15 TRBJ2-7 TRBV27 . TRBD1 CASSLYTGGPYEQYF TGTGCCAGCAGTTTATATACAGGGGGCCCCTACGAGCAGTACTTC
14 TRBJ2-3 TRBV27 . TRBD2 CASRTQTSSDTQYF TGTGCCAGCAGGACCCAGACTAGCTCAGATACGCAGTATTTT
15 TRBJ2-2 TRBV5-4 few . CASSSVYANTGELFF TGTGCCAGCAGTTCCGTCTACGCGAACACCGGGGAGCTGTTTTTT
13 TRBJ2-5 TRBV5-5 . . CASRRRTEETQYF TGTGCCAGCAGGCGGAGGACAGAAGAGACCCAGTACTTC
13 TRBJ2-7 TRBV19 . . CATHSGGVDEQYF TGTGCCACCCATAGTGGCGGGGTGGACGAGCAGTACTTC
15 TRBJ1-5 TRBV27 . TRBD1 CASRTGESSNQPQHF TGTGCCAGCAGGACAGGGGAATCTAGCAATCAGCCCCAGCATTTT
14 TRBJ1-1 TRBV2 few TRBD1 CASTEGAGWTEAFF TGTGCCAGCACGGAGGGGGCAGGTTGGACTGAAGCTTTCTTT
13 TRBJ1-1 TRBV6-5 few . CASSRQLNTEAFF TGTGCCAGCAGTAGACAGTTGAACACTGAAGCTTTCTTT
14 TRBJ1-1 TRBV5-6 few . CASSRQQENTEAFF TGTGCCAGCAGTCGACAGCAGGAGAACACTGAAGCTTTCTTT
13 TRBJ2-1 TRBV30 . TRBD2 CAWSHSGNNEQFF TGTGCCTGGAGTCATAGCGGGAACAATGAGCAGTTCTTC
13 TRBJ1-2 TRBV2 . . CASSEQGSYGYTF TGTGCCAGCAGTGAACAGGGGAGCTATGGCTACACCTTC
14 TRBJ2-7 TRBV19 few . CASSPLAAPGEQYF TGTGCCAGTAGTCCCCTCGCGGCCCCAGGGGAGCAGTACTTC
14 TRBJ2-1 TRBV7-9 . TRBD2 CASSLSGVYNEQFF TGTGCCAGCAGCTTGAGCGGGGTTTACAATGAGCAGTTCTTC
19 TRBJ1-2 TRBV28 . . CASSSPTSGTPLQNYGYTF TGTGCCAGCAGTTCCCCCACCTCCGGGACACCCCTTCAGAACTATGGCTACACCTTC
15 TRBJ2-2 TRBV13 . TRBD2 CASSSRGLNTGELFF TGTGCCAGCAGCTCCCGGGGACTAAACACCGGGGAGCTGTTTTTT
15 TRBJ2-5 TRBV19 . TRBD2 CASSSIAGDQETQYF TGTGCCAGTAGTTCTATAGCGGGAGATCAAGAGACCCAGTACTTC
15 TRBJ1-2 TRBV28 few TRBD1 CASSFEDRANYGYTF TGTGCCAGCAGTTTTGAGGACAGGGCTAACTATGGCTACACCTTC
13 TRBJ1-2 TRBV6-5 . TRBD1 CASSYGQGFGYTF TGTGCCAGCAGTTACGGACAGGGTTTTGGCTACACCTTC
15 TRBJ1-4 TRBV6-1 . TRBD1 CASSGHGTANEKLFF TGTGCCAGCAGTGGCCACGGGACAGCTAATGAAAAACTGTTTTTT
14 TRBJ2-1 TRBV5-6 few . CASSLGQVWNEQFF TGTGCCAGCAGCTTGGGACAGGTGTGGAATGAGCAGTTCTTC
11 TRBJ1-3 TRBV6-1 . . CASETGSTIYF TGTGCCAGCGAGACAGGATCCACCATATATTTT
16 TRBJ2-7 TRBV11-2 . . CASSSNLASSSYEQYF TGTGCCAGCAGCTCTAATCTAGCGTCGAGCTCCTACGAGCAGTACTTC
15 TRBJ1-5 TRBV7-9 . TRBD1 CASSPGTAGFGPQHF TGTGCCAGCAGCCCCGGGACAGCCGGTTTTGGGCCCCAGCATTTT
14 TRBJ1-4 TRBV2 . . CASSEGQWNEKLFF TGTGCCAGCAGTGAAGGTCAGTGGAATGAAAAACTGTTTTTT
14 TRBJ2-7 TRBV9 . . CASSTQGGRDEQYF TGTGCCAGCAGCACCCAGGGGGGACGTGACGAGCAGTACTTC
14 TRBJ2-7 TRBV28 . TRBD2 CASSFGGIVPEQYF TGTGCCAGCAGTTTCGGGGGGATAGTCCCCGAGCAGTACTTC
13 TRBJ1-2 TRBV2 . . CASSEERQYGYTF TGTGCCAGCAGTGAAGAGAGGCAGTACGGCTACACCTTC
15 TRBJ2-1 TRBV6-5 . . CASSTSGFQEGEQFF TGTGCCAGCAGCACCTCGGGATTTCAGGAAGGTGAGCAGTTCTTC
13 TRBJ1-2 TRBV28 . . CASSSYRNYGYTF TGTGCCAGCAGCAGTTACAGGAACTATGGCTACACCTTC
15 TRBJ2-1 TRBV6-6 once . CASSPTGGHYNEQFF TGTGCCAGCAGCCCGACCGGGGGGCACTACAATGAGCAGTTCTTC
15 TRBJ1-1 TRBV4-2 . TRBD1 CASSRPGQGDTEAFF TGTGCCAGCAGCCGCCCGGGACAGGGGGACACTGAAGCTTTCTTT
15 TRBJ2-1 TRBV6-5 . . CASSYGPRSYNEQFF TGTGCCAGCAGTTATGGGCCCCGCTCCTACAATGAGCAGTTCTTC
12 TRBJ2-7 TRBV5-1 . . CASSLERVEQYF TGCGCCAGCAGCTTGGAGAGGGTCGAGCAGTACTTC